This T cell receptor (beta chain) was observed in a study of neurological immune-mediated disorders. TCRdb recomputed calls from the 5' RACE reads with MiXCR, one row per CDR3 protein. Of about 62,000 distinct CDR3 sequences in the sample, less than 4% are singletons; the top ten hold over 2%. The CDR3 runs 16 residues. Trimming removed 6 bases at V and 1 base at J, with 16 bases between. Germline values: CDR1 MGHDK, CDR2 SYGVNS. The sample holds many counts of this clonotype. The V call is TRBV25-1, the J call TRBJ1-3; D is possibly TRBD1 (5 bases). Material: PBMCs. This clonotype was obtained from a woman between 50 and 59 years old with multiple sclerosis. The CDR3 region is CASSHPRGPSGNTIYF. CDR3 coding DNA: TGTGCCAGCAGCCACCCTAGGGGACCGTCTGGAAACACCATATATTTT.